Below, one T cell receptor beta chain is given with its context. The sample originates from a study of blood T cell repertoires in COVID-19. Study in general: From the United States, Italy and Spain came samples of acute and convalescent COVID-19. Sources were T cells, B-cell-depleted T cells, or PBMCs; the material itself was cDNA or gDNA.

The ends were cut back, 3 bases at V and 0 bases at J, with 15 bases in the middle. There are 16 residues in the CDR3. Germline CDR1 is SGHTA and CDR2 is FQGNSA. Assay: immunoSEQ multiplex PCR; the TCRdb copy retains only in-frame clones and omits some. The sample yields some 52,000 clones, 89% seen once. The receptor was isolated from a man in his sixties with active COVID-19. The chain joins TRBV7-2 to TRBJ2-7, with a possible D match to TRBD2 (7 bases). The material sequenced was peripheral blood. The CDR3 reads CASSLGGGSASYEQYF. The DNA for the CDR3 is TGTGCCAGCAGCTTGGGGGGCGGGAGCGCCTCCTACGAGCAGTACTTC.